This paragraph covers one T cell receptor (beta chain) sequence. The antigen is undetermined. A TCRbeta library incorporating unique molecular identifiers was prepared. From the PCR reads, TCRdb called clonotypes with MiXCR, one entry per CDR3 protein. The repertoire consists of 200,000 to 250,000 distinct CDR3 sequences, with approximately 8.4% occurring once and the leading ten covering 35% to 45%. The sample belongs to a study of T-cell reconstitution after alpha-beta-depleted transplantation in children. Findings of the study overall: At one year after transplant, newly produced T cells mostly accounted for T-cell counts and diversity.

The CDR3 is 14 amino acids. The germline V gene encodes CDR1 SGHRS and CDR2 YFSETQ. V dropped 0 bases and J dropped 0 bases, with 7 bases sitting between them. This clonotype was obtained from a male patient aged 2 to 9 who had a stem cell transplant for acute myeloid leukemia, so the T cells may come from the graft donor. Material: PBMCs, mostly from graft donor cells, obtained 360 days after TCRalphabeta/CD19-depleted stem cell transplant. J is TRBJ2-7 and V is TRBV5-1; D ambiguous. The CDR3 loop reads CASSLDHSSYEQYF. Written as DNA, the CDR3 is TGCGCCAGCAGCTTGGATCACAGCTCCTACGAGCAGTACTTC.